These T cell receptor beta chains were read from a single sample in a study of cytomegalovirus exposure and HLA in healthy donors. Profiling relied on immunoSEQ multiplex PCR, and the TCRdb table lists in-frame clones only, not all of them. Here the sample spans about 180,000 clones, approximately 80% being singletons. Sequenced sample: PBMCs. The receptors were gathered from a man aged 60 to 75 in good health and CMV-seronegative. The CDR3 runs from the conserved cysteine through the conserved F or W. A D gene is named only where the DNA matches it firmly. A row's size may be missing; if present it is once, few, many or a size class.

.,TRBV10-3,TRBD2,TRBJ2-7,16,TGTGCCACTAAGGGACTAGCGGGAGGCTTACCCTACGAGCAGTACTTC,CATKGLAGGLPYEQYF
.,TRBV7-2,.,TRBJ2-7,16,TGTGCCAGCAGCTTAGCTGGGATTACTAGATCCTACGAGCAGTACTTC,CASSLAGITRSYEQYF
once,TRBV7-2,TRBD2,TRBJ2-3,15,TGTGCCAGCAGCCAGACTAGCGGGAGCACAGATACGCAGTATTTT,CASSQTSGSTDTQYF
.,TRBV6-1,TRBD1,TRBJ2-7,15,TGTGCCAGCAGTGTCCGGGACAGGGGCGTCTACGAGCAGTACTTC,CASSVRDRGVYEQYF
.,TRBV27,TRBD2,TRBJ2-7,15,TGTGCCAGCAGTTTCGGAACTAGCGGGACCTACGAGCAGTACTTC,CASSFGTSGTYEQYF
.,TRBV14,.,TRBJ1-2,12,TGTGCCAGCAGCGAGCAGGGATATGGCTACACCTTC,CASSEQGYGYTF
.,TRBV6-5,TRBD2,TRBJ2-1,15,TGTGCCAGCAGTCGGAAGGGACTAGCGGGAAGTGAGCAGTTCTTC,CASSRKGLAGSEQFF
.,TRBV28,TRBD1,TRBJ2-7,15,TGTGCCAGCAGTTTGCCCCGGGACAGGGCCTACGAGCAGTACTTC,CASSLPRDRAYEQYF
.,TRBV7-9,TRBD1,TRBJ1-4,14,TGTGCCAGCAGCTCAACAGGGGGTAGTGAAAAACTGTTTTTT,CASSSTGGSEKLFF
.,TRBV7-2,TRBD1,TRBJ1-2,14,TGTGCCAGCAGCCTATGGACAGGGGGGTATGGCTACACCTTC,CASSLWTGGYGYTF
.,TRBV6-1,.,TRBJ2-1,14,TGTGCCAGCAGTGACCTCCGCGGGATTAGTGAGCAGTTCTTC,CASSDLRGISEQFF